This T cell receptor (beta chain) is drawn from a study of CD8 T cells in Susac syndrome. Per germline, CDR1 SGHNT and CDR2 YENEEA. The junction had 6 bases not matched to a gene; V was cut back by 5 bases and J by 2 bases. This CDR3 region has 15 residues. Random hexamers were used to reverse transcribe the RNA input (about 0.45 to 1 ug). The authors amplified TCR beta CDR3 across 54 Vbeta and 13 Jbeta using immunoSEQ multiplex PCR. TCRdb reprocessed the immunoSEQ multiplex PCR reads with MiXCR, giving one entry per CDR3 protein. The table records hundreds of thousands of distinct CDR3 sequences, approximately 95% of them present only once.

The source is a human donor with multiple sclerosis. The chain employs TRBV11-3 and TRBJ2-1; TRBD1 agrees at 7 bases. Material: CD4+ T cells from PBMCs. The CDR3 reads CASSQTGVPYNEQFF. The CDR3 DNA reads as TGTGCCAGCAGCCAAACAGGGGTCCCCTACAATGAGCAGTTCTTC.